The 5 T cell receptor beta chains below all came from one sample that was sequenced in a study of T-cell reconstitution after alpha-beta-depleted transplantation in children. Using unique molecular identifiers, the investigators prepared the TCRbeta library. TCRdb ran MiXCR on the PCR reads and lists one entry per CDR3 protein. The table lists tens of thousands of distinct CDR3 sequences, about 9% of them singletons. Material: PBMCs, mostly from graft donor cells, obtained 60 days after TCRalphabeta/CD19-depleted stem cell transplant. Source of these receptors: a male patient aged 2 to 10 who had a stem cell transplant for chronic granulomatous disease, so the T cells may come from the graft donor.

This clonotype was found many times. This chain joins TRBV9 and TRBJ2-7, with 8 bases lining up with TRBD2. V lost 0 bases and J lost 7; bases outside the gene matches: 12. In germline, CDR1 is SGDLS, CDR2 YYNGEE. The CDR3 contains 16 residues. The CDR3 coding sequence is TGTGCCAGCAGCGTAGGCTTACTGGGACTAGGTGCGGAGCAGTACTTC. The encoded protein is CASSVGLLGLGAEQYF. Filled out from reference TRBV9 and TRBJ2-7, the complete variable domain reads DSGVTQTPKHLITATGQRVTLRCSPRSGDLSVYWYQQSLDQGLQFLIQYYNGEERAKGNILERFSAQQFPDLHSELNLSSLELGDSALYFCASSVGLLGLGAEQYFGPGTRLTVT.

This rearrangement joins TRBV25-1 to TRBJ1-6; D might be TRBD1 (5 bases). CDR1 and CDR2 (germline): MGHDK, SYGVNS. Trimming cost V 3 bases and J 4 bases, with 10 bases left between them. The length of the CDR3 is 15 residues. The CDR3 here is CASSEGTPYNSPLHF. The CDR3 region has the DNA TGTGCCAGCAGTGAGGGGACGCCGTATAATTCACCCCTCCACTTT.

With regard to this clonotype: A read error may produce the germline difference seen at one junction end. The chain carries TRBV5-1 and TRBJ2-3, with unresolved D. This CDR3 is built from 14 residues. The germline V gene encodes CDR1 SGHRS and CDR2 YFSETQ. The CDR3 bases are TGCGCCAGCGGCTTGCTCGGACCCACAGATACGCAGTATTTT. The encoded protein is CASGLLGPTDTQYF. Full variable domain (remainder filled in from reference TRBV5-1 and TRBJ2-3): KAGVTQTPRYLIKTRGQQVTLSCSPISGHRSVSWYQQTPGQGLQFLFEYFSETQRNKGNFPGRFSGRQFSNSRSEMNVSTLELGDSALYLCASGLLGPTDTQYFGPGTRLTVL.

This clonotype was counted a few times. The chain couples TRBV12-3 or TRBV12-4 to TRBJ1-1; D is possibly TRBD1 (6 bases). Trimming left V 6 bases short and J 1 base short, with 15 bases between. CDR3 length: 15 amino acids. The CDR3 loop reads CASSPGGGQNTEAFF. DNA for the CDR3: TGTGCCAGCAGCCCCGGGGGGGGACAGAACACTGAAGCTTTCTTT.

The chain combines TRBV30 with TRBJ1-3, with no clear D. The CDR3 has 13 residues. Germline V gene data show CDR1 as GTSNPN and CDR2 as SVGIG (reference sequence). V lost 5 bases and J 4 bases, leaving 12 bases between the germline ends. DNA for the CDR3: TGTGCCTGGGTACTCGGGCAAGGAAACACCATATATTTT. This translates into CAWVLGQGNTIYF.